A selection of T cell receptor beta chains follows, all from one sample in a study of blood T cells in healthy people across ages. TCRdb recomputed calls from the 5' RACE reads with MiXCR, one row per CDR3 protein. This sample has roughly 500,000 distinct CDR3 sequences; 25% to 30% occur once, and the top ten carry under 20%. The specimen was blood. The receptors were gathered from a woman between 70 and 85 years old in good health. The CDR3 runs from the conserved cysteine through the conserved F or W. The D gene is left open where the match is weak. The size of a clone is reported for some rows only, either as once, few or many, or as a class for expanded clones.

j_gene | v_gene | d_gene | abundance | CDR3aa | CDR3nt
TRBJ2-7 | TRBV29-1 | NA | NA | CSVVTGRSYEQYF | TGCAGCGTAGTGACAGGACGCTCCTACGAGCAGTACTTC
TRBJ2-4 | TRBV6-5 | NA | NA | CASSYAGKLNIQYF | TGTGCCAGCAGTTACGCAGGGAAATTGAACATTCAGTACTTC
TRBJ1-2 | TRBV9 | TRBD1 | few | CASSGQGRSNYGYTF | TGTGCCAGCAGCGGACAGGGGCGCTCTAACTATGGCTACACCTTC
TRBJ2-7 | TRBV20-1 | TRBD2 | NA | CSASDSGGLSYEQYF | TGCAGTGCTTCCGATAGCGGGGGGCTTTCCTACGAGCAGTACTTC
TRBJ2-2 | TRBV19 | NA | few | CASIDGGGLVSGELFF | TGTGCCAGTATCGACGGAGGGGGGCTAGTCTCCGGGGAGCTGTTTTTT
TRBJ1-2 | TRBV7-2 | NA | NA | CASSLARQELGYTF | TGTGCCAGCAGCTTAGCGAGACAGGAGCTTGGCTACACCTTC
TRBJ1-5 | TRBV12-3/TRBV12-4 | NA | NA | CASSQGFHQPQHF | TGTGCCAGCAGTCAGGGGTTCCATCAGCCCCAGCATTTT
TRBJ1-1 | TRBV30 | NA | NA | CAWRPSRSTEAFF | TGTGCCTGGAGACCCTCCCGGAGCACTGAAGCTTTCTTT
TRBJ2-7 | TRBV7-2 | TRBD2 | NA | CASSLASTSGGLEQYF | TGTGCCAGCAGCTTAGCGAGCACTAGCGGGGGTCTCGAGCAGTACTTC
TRBJ1-2 | TRBV3-1 | NA | NA | CASSHGGWDGYTF | TGTGCCAGCAGCCACGGGGGCTGGGATGGCTACACCTTC
TRBJ2-2 | TRBV7-2 | NA | once | CASSSKLSPLDGELFF | TGTGCCAGCAGCTCAAAGTTATCCCCCCTTGATGGGGAGCTGTTTTTT
TRBJ2-5 | TRBV12-3/TRBV12-4 | NA | NA | CASSLARGRIPGTQYF | TGTGCCAGCAGTCTAGCCCGGGGGCGCATACCTGGGACCCAGTACTTC
TRBJ2-3 | TRBV6-5 | TRBD2 | NA | CASSYRAGGLTDTQYF | TGTGCCAGCAGTTACCGAGCGGGGGGCCTCACAGATACGCAGTATTTT
TRBJ2-3 | TRBV7-6 | TRBD2 | few | CASSSLTSGVTDTQYF | TGTGCCAGCAGCTCGCTGACTAGCGGGGTAACGGATACGCAGTATTTT
TRBJ2-7 | TRBV18 | TRBD2 | NA | CASSPGTSGGRYEQYF | TGTGCCAGCTCACCAGGGACTAGCGGGGGTAGATACGAGCAGTACTTC
TRBJ2-1 | TRBV20-1 | TRBD2 | NA | CSAVFGRGGLNEQFF | TGCAGTGCTGTGTTCGGGCGGGGGGGCCTCAATGAGCAGTTCTTC
TRBJ1-2 | TRBV19 | TRBD1 | few | CASTGTGRKYGYTF | TGTGCCAGCACCGGGACAGGACGAAAGTATGGCTACACCTTC
TRBJ1-3 | TRBV20-1 | NA | NA | CSATTDYSGNTIYF | TGCAGTGCCACGACCGACTACTCTGGAAACACCATATATTTT
TRBJ2-1 | TRBV5-1 | TRBD1 | NA | CASSLLGTGHNEQFF | TGCGCCAGCAGCCTGCTGGGGACAGGGCACAATGAGCAGTTCTTC
TRBJ2-5 | TRBV4-2 | TRBD2 | NA | CASSQERGRLETQYF | TGTGCCAGCAGCCAAGAGCGCGGGAGGCTGGAGACCCAGTACTTC
TRBJ1-2 | TRBV5-1 | TRBD1 | many | CASSPGTGGYGYTF | TGTGCCAGCAGCCCCGGGACAGGTGGCTATGGCTACACCTTC
TRBJ2-1 | TRBV20-1 | NA | few | CSASRSRYNEQFF | TGCAGTGCTAGTCGGTCCCGATACAATGAGCAGTTCTTC
TRBJ2-6 | TRBV4-2 | TRBD2 | few | CASSQDLGGAPLSGANVLTF | TGTGCCAGCAGCCAAGATCTCGGGGGGGCCCCACTCTCTGGGGCCAACGTCCTGACTTTC
TRBJ2-2 | TRBV6-6 | NA | few | CASSDPGTYGELFF | TGTGCCAGCAGTGATCCCGGGACGTACGGGGAGCTGTTTTTT